These 15 T cell receptor beta chains were sequenced from one sample in a study of beta chain features in type 1 diabetes. Study observations and caveats: Type 1 diabetes patients had moderately but significantly shorter TCRB CDR3s in all four CD4+ subsets.

Reverse transcribing all isolated RNA meant expressed TCRB transcripts were sequenced. Assay: immunoSEQ multiplex PCR; the TCRdb copy retains only in-frame clones and omits some. The sample has around 710,000 clones, around 12% seen once. No cognate antigen is known for these TCRs. The sequencing sample was made of naive CD4+ T cells from blood. The receptors come from a man aged 25-45 years with type 1 diabetes.

The chain uses TRBV9 and TRBJ1-4, with 7 bases that match TRBD1. Germline CDR1 SGDLS, CDR2 YYNGEE. The junction had 3 bases not matched to a gene; V was cut back by 3 bases and J by 7 bases. The CDR3 is 13 amino acids. The DNA for the CDR3 is TGTGCCAGCAGCGGCGGGACAGCTGAAAAACTGTTTTTT. This sequence encodes CASSGGTAEKLFF.

Only a few counts were recorded for this clone. This specimen includes other DNA sequences encoding the same CDR3. The chain has TRBV9 and TRBJ2-3; the match to TRBD2 covers 13 bases. The CDR3 loop spans 16 amino acids. Germline assignment: CDR1 SGDLS and CDR2 YYNGEE. V shed 4 bases and J 0 bases; nucleotides not matched to a gene: 2. Written as DNA, the CDR3 is TGTGCCAGCAGCTTGGGACTAGCGGGAAGCACAGATACGCAGTATTTT. Its translation: CASSLGLAGSTDTQYF.

V usage is TRBV9 and J usage is TRBJ2-2; 8 bases map to TRBD1. This CDR3 is built from 15 residues. Per the germline V gene, CDR1 is SGDLS and CDR2 is YYNGEE. V lost 2 bases, J lost 5 bases, and 5 bases stayed unmatched. The CDR3 loop reads CASSVRTGLTGELFF. Here the CDR3 DNA reads TGTGCCAGCAGCGTTCGGACAGGGCTAACCGGGGAGCTGTTTTTT.

The V and J genes are TRBV7-2 and TRBJ2-7; no firm D call. Germline CDR1 is SGHTA and CDR2 is FQGNSA. V gave up 2 bases and J gave up 6 bases, with 14 bases separating them. CDR3 length: 14 amino acids. The CDR3 bases are TGTGCCAGCAGCTTAAACCGACGGTCAGGCGAGCAGTACTTC. Residues: CASSLNRRSGEQYF.

This clone was picked up a small number of times. The genes are TRBV7-3 and TRBJ1-2; TRBD1 aligns across 7 bases. J was trimmed by 0 bases and V by 4 bases; bases with no gene match: 5. CDR1 SGHTA and CDR2 FQGTGA come from the germline V gene. There are 15 residues in the CDR3. DNA for the CDR3: TGTGCCAGCAGCTCCACCGGGACAGCTAACTATGGCTACACCTTC. As protein: CASSSTGTANYGYTF.

This clone came up a few times. The chain has TRBV9 and TRBJ2-2, with D hard to call. The CDR3 has 16 residues. Germline assignment: CDR1 SGDLS and CDR2 YYNGEE. Between the trimmed V and J ends, which lost 0 bases and 1 base, there was a span of 10 bases. CDR3 sequence reads: CASSVVPGLNTGELFF. DNA for the CDR3: TGTGCCAGCAGCGTAGTCCCTGGATTGAACACCGGGGAGCTGTTTTTT.

V and J are TRBV6-5 and TRBJ2-7, with TRBD1 identical over 7 bases. CDR1 is MNHEY and CDR2 is SVGAGI in the germline V gene. This CDR3 has 15 amino acids. V shed 6 bases and J 3 bases; nucleotides not matched to a gene: 11. CDR3 residues: CASRVGTAINYEQYF. In nucleotides, the CDR3 is TGTGCCAGCAGGGTTGGGACAGCAATAAACTACGAGCAGTACTTC.

This clone turned up a few times. The J gene is TRBJ2-3, the V gene TRBV7-2; 13 bases fit TRBD2. The junction had 2 bases not matched to a gene; V was cut back by 5 bases and J by 3 bases. This CDR3 is built from 15 residues. Per germline, CDR1 SGHTA and CDR2 FQGNSA. This CDR3 is CASSGTSGATDTQYF. CDR3 in DNA: TGTGCCAGCAGCGGGACTAGCGGGGCGACAGATACGCAGTATTTT. The full variable domain, with the rest looked up from reference TRBV7-2 and TRBJ2-3, is GAGVSQSPSNKVTEKGKDVELRCDPISGHTALYWYRQSLGQGLEFLIYFQGNSAPDKSGLPSDRFSAERTGGSVSTLTIQRTQQEDSAVYLCASSGTSGATDTQYFGPGTRLTVL.

This clone was observed a handful of times. The V and J genes are TRBV18 and TRBJ2-2; 14 nucleotides align to TRBD2. V lost 2 bases to trimming and J lost 5 bases; unmatched junction nucleotides: 4. This CDR3 has 17 residues. From germline, CDR1 is KGHSH and CDR2 LQKENI. CDR3 coding DNA: TGTGCCAGCTCACCAGAGGGACTAGCGGGGGCGACCGGGGAGCTGTTTTTT. The encoded protein is CASSPEGLAGATGELFF.

V usage is TRBV7-2 and J usage is TRBJ1-2; possible D gene TRBD1, 6 bases. CDR3 length: 14 residues. V lost 3 bases, J lost 6 bases, and 14 bases lay in between. Germline lookup yields CDR1 SGHTA and CDR2 FQGNSA. DNA of the CDR3: TGTGCCAGCAGCTTCACAGGGCACCCGAATGGCTACACCTTC. It specifies CASSFTGHPNGYTF.

This chain joins TRBV27 and TRBJ1-6, with 9 bases lining up with TRBD1. Trimming cost V 10 bases and J 7 bases; bases outside gene matches: 8. The CDR3 is 14 amino acids. Germline CDR1 reads MNHEY; CDR2 reads SMNVEV (reference sequence). In nucleotides, the CDR3 is TGTGCCACCCGCCGGGACAGGGTGAATTCACCCCTCCACTTT. This codes for CATRRDRVNSPLHF.

This clone was detected only a few times. J is TRBJ2-4 and V is TRBV6-5, with 8 bases identical to TRBD1. The CDR3 contains 16 residues. V lost 0 bases and J lost 0; bases outside the gene matches: 1. Germline CDR1 is MNHEY and CDR2 is SVGAGI. The CDR3 here is CASSYSTGVAKNIQYF. The CDR3 DNA sequence: TGTGCCAGCAGTTACTCGACAGGGGTAGCCAAAAACATTCAGTACTTC.

The chain joins TRBV5-1 to TRBJ1-4, with D perhaps TRBD1 (5 bases). Between the trimmed V and J ends, which lost 0 bases and 7 bases, there was a span of 10 bases. Per germline, CDR1 SGHRS and CDR2 YFSETQ. The CDR3 has 14 residues. CDR3 coding DNA: TGCGCCAGCAGCTTGGTTAGGGGAGGTGAAAAACTGTTTTTT. Translation gives CASSLVRGGEKLFF.

This chain links TRBV9 with TRBJ2-3; D perhaps matches TRBD2 (5 bases). This CDR3 is 15 amino acids long. The ends were cut back, 2 bases at V and 1 base at J, with 11 bases in the middle. In germline, CDR1 is SGDLS, CDR2 YYNGEE. CDR3 in amino acids: CASSVFRTGTDTQYF. In DNA, the CDR3 is TGTGCCAGCAGCGTGTTCCGGACTGGCACAGATACGCAGTATTTT.

This clone showed up just a few times. The V and J genes are TRBV4-3 and TRBJ2-3, with 11 positions matching TRBD2. Germline V CDR1 and CDR2: LGHNA, YSLEER. V shed 0 bases and J 2 bases; nucleotides not matched to a gene: 7. The CDR3 totals 18 residues. CDR3 sequence reads: CASSQDYRLAGPTDTQYF. CDR3 nucleotide sequence: TGCGCCAGCAGCCAAGATTATCGACTAGCGGGGCCCACAGATACGCAGTATTTT.